The clone carrying this TCR beta chain appeared many times. Its antigen is not identified. Profiling of TCR beta VDJ combinations and CDR3 sequences used genomic DNA as template. TCRdb itself ran the reads through MiXCR, one entry per CDR3 protein. The data show around 160,000 distinct CDR3 sequences, 40% to 55% seen once. All sequencing subjects had displayed CD8+CD57+ cell expansion on flow cytometry. These data originate in a study of CD8+CD57+ T cells in acquired aplastic anemia. Study-wide findings and caveats: The number of CD8+ CDR3 sequences shared by patients and controls was roughly 31.

Trimming shortened V by 3 bases and J by 6 bases, and 6 bases separated the two germline ends. The CDR3 runs to 11 residues. Germline assignment: CDR1 ENHRY and CDR2 SYGVKD. The genes are TRBV10-3 and TRBJ2-7, with no clear D. Sequencing input: sorted CD4+, CD8+, or CD8+CD57+ T cells (not recorded which) from PBMCs. The clonotype was recovered from a human donor with aplastic anemia. CDR3 sequence reads: CAISDALEQYF. DNA of the CDR3: TGTGCCATCAGTGACGCCCTCGAGCAGTACTTC.